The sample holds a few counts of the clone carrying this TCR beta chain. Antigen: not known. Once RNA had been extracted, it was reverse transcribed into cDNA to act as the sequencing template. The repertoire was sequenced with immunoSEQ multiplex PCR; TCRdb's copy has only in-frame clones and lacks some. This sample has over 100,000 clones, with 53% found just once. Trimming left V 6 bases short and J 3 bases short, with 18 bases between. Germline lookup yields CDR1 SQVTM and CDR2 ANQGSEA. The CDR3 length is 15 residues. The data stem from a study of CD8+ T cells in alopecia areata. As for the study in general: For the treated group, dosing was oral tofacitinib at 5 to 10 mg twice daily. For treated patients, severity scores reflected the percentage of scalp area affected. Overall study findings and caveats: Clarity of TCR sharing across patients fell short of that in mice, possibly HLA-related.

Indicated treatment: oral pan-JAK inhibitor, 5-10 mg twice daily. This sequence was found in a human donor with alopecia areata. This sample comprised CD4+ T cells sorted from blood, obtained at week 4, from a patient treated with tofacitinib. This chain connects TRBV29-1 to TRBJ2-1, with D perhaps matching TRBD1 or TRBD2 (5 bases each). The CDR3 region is CSVTPGTGFYNEQFF. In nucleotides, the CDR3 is TGCAGCGTAACTCCCGGGACGGGGTTCTACAATGAGCAGTTCTTC.